The entry below gives a single TCR beta chain sequence along with its context. Trimming removed 3 bases from V and 4 bases from J; junction bases left unmatched: 9. Germline lookup yields CDR1 LNHDA and CDR2 SQIVND (reference sequence). The CDR3 loop spans 17 amino acids. The time point here: pre-treatment sample, taken before nivolumab and TIL therapy. The sample comes from a study of TIL therapy for anti-PD-1-resistant metastatic lung cancer. The immunoSEQ assay was v3. Measured with immunoSEQ multiplex PCR; TCRdb has only the in-frame clones, and not every one. The repertoire holds some 37,000 clones, around 79% seen once, with about 5.7% in the top ten.

The TCR sequence derives from a person between 30 and 79 years old with non-small cell lung cancer. This specimen was blood, taken at baseline. The chain couples TRBV19 to TRBJ2-2; TRBD2 matches at 9 bases. Here the CDR3 reads CASSIGWLAGFTGELFF. DNA for the CDR3: TGTGCCAGTAGTATTGGGTGGCTAGCGGGATTCACCGGGGAGCTGTTTTTT. Full variable domain (outside the CDR3, taken from reference TRBV19 and TRBJ2-2): DGGITQSPKYLFRKEGQNVTLSCEQNLNHDAMYWYRQDPGQGLRLIYYSQIVNDFQKGDIAEGYSVSREKKESFPLTVTSAQKNPTAFYLCASSIGWLAGFTGELFFGEGSRLTVL.